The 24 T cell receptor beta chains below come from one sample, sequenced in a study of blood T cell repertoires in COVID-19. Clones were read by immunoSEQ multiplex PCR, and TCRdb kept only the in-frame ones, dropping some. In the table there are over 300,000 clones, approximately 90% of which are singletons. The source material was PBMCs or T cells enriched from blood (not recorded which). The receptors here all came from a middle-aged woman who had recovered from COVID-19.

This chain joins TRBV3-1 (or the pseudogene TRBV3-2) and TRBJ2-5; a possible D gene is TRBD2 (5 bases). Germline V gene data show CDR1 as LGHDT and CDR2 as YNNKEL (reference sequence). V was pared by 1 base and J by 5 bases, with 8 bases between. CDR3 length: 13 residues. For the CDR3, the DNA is TGTGCCAGCAGCCAAGCGGCTAGCGAGACCCAGTACTTC. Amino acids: CASSQAASETQYF.

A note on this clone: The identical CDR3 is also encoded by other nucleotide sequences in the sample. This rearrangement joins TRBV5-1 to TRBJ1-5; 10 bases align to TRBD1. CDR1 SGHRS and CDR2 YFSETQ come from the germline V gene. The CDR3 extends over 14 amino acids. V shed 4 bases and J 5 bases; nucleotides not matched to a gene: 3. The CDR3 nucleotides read TGCGCCAGCAGCAGGACAGGGGGAGATCAGCCCCAGCATTTT. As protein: CASSRTGGDQPQHF. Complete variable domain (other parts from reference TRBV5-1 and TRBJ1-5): KAGVTQTPRYLIKTRGQQVTLSCSPISGHRSVSWYQQTPGQGLQFLFEYFSETQRNKGNFPGRFSGRQFSNSRSEMNVSTLELGDSALYLCASSRTGGDQPQHFGDGTRLSIL.

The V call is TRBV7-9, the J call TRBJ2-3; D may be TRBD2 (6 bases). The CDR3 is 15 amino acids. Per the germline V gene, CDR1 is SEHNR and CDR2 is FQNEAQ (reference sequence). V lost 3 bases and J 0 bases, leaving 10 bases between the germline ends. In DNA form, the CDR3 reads TGTGCCAGCAGCTTGGGGCGGGGTAGCACAGATACGCAGTATTTT. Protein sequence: CASSLGRGSTDTQYF.

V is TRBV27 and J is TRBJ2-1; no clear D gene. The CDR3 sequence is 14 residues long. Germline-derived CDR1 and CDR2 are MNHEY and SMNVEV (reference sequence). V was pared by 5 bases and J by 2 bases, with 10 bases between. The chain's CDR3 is CASSRGGTYNEQFF. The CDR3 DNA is TGTGCCAGCAGTCGTGGCGGAACCTACAATGAGCAGTTCTTC.

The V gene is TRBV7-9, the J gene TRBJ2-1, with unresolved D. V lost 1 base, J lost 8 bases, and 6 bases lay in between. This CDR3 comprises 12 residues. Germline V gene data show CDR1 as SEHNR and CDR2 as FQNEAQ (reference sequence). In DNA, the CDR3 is TGTGCCAGCAGCTTAGAGTCAGATGAGCAGTTCTTC. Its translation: CASSLESDEQFF.

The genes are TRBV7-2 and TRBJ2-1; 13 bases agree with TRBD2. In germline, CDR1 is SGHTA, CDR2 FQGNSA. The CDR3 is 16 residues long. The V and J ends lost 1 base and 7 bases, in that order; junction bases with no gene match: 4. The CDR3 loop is CASSLGGTSGVNEQFF. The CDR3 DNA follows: TGTGCCAGCAGCTTAGGTGGGACTAGCGGGGTAAATGAGCAGTTCTTC.

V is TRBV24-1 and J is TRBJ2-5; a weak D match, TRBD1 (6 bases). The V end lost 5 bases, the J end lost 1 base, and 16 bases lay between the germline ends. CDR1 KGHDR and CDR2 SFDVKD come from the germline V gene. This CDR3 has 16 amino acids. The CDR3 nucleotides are TGTGCCACCAGTGTCTATTCCGGACAGTCCCAAGAGACCCAGTACTTC. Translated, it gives CATSVYSGQSQETQYF.

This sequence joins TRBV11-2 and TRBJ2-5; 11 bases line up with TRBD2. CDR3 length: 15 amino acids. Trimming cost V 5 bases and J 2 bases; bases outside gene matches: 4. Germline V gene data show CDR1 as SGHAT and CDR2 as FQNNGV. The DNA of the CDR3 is TGTGCCAGCAGCGTTAGCGGGAGGGCGCAAGAGACCCAGTACTTC. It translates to CASSVSGRAQETQYF.

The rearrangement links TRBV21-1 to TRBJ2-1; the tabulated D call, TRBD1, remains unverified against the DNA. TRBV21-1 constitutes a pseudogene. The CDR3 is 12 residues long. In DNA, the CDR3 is TGTGCCAGCAGCCTAGGGGCAAATGAGCAGTTCTTC. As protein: CASSLGANEQFF.

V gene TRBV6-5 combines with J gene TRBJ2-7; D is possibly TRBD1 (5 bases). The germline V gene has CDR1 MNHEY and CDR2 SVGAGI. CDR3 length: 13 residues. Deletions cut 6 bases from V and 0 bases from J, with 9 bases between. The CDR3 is CASSRQSSYEQYF. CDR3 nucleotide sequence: TGTGCCAGCAGCAGACAGAGCTCCTACGAGCAGTACTTC.

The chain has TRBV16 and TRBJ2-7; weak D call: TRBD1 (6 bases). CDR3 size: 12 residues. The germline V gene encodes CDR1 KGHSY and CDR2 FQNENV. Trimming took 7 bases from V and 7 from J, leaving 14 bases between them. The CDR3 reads CASNRDGPEQYF. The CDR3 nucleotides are TGTGCCAGCAACAGGGACGGACCGGAGCAGTACTTC.

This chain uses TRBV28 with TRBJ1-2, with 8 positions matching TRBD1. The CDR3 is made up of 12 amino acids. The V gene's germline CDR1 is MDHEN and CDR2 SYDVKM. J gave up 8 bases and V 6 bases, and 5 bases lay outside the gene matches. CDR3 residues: CASSRTGPGYTF. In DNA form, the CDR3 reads TGTGCCAGCAGCCGGACAGGGCCCGGCTACACCTTC.

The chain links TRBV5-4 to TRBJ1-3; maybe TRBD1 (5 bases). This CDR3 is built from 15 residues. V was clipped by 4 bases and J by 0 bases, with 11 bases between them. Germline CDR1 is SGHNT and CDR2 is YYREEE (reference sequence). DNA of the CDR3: TGTGCCAGCAGCCTGAGACAGCCCTCTGGAAACACCATATATTTT. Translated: CASSLRQPSGNTIYF.

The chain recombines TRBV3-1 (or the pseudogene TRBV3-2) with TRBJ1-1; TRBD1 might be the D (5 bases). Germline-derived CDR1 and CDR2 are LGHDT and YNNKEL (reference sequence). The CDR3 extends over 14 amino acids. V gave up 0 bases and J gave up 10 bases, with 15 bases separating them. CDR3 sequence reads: CASSQEGLRTVAFF. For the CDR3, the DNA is TGTGCCAGCAGCCAAGAGGGGCTACGGACGGTAGCTTTCTTT.

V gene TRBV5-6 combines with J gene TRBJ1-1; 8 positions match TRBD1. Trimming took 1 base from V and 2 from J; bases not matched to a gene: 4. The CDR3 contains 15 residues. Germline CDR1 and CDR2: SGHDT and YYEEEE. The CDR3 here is CASSLIGTGNTEAFF. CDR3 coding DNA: TGTGCCAGCAGCTTGATAGGGACAGGCAACACTGAAGCTTTCTTT.

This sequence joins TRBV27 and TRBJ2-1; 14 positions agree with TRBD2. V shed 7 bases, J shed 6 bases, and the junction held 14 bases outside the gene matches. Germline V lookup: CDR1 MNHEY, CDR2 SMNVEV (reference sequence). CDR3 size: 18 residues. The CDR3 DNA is TGTGCCAGCACCCAGACTAGCGGGGGGGCCGTCCCCCTCAATGAGCAGTTCTTC. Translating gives CASTQTSGGAVPLNEQFF.

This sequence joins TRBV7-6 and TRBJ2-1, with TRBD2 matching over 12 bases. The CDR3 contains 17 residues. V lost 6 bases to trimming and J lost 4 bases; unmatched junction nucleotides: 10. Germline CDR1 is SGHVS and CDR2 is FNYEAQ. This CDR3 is CASSLRTSGVYYNEQFF. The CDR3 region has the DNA TGTGCCAGCAGTTTGAGGACTAGCGGGGTTTATTACAATGAGCAGTTCTTC.

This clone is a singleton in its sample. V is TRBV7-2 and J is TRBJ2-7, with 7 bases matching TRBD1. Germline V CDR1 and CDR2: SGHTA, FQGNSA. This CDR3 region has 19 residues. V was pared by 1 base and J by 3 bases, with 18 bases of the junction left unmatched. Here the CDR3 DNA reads TGTGCCAGCAGCTTAGAACCGACAGGGCTTTTGGGGCCACTCTACGAGCAGTACTTC. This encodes CASSLEPTGLLGPLYEQYF.

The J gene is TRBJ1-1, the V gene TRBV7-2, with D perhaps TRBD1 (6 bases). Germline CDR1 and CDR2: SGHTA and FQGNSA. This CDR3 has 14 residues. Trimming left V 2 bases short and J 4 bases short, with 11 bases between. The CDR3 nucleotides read TGTGCCAGCAGCTTACGGTCCAGGGGCACTGAAGCTTTCTTT. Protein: CASSLRSRGTEAFF.

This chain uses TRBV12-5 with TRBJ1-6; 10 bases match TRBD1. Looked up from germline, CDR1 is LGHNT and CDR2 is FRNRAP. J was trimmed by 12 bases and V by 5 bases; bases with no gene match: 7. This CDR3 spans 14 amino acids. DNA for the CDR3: TGTGCTAGTGGTGCGGGACAGGGGCACGGACCCCTCCACTTT. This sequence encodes CASGAGQGHGPLHF.

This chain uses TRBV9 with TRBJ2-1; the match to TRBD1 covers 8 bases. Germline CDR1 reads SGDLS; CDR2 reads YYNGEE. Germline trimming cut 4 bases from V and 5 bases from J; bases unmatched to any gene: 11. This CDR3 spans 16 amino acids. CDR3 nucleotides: TGTGCCAGCAGCTTCAACCGGGACAGGAGAAACAATGAGCAGTTCTTC. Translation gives CASSFNRDRRNNEQFF.

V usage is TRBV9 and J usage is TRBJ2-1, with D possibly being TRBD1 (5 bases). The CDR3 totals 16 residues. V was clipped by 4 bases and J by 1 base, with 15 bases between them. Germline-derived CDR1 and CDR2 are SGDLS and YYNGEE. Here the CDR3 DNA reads TGTGCCAGCAGCCCTTACCAGGGTGGGTCCTACAATGAGCAGTTCTTC. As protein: CASSPYQGGSYNEQFF.

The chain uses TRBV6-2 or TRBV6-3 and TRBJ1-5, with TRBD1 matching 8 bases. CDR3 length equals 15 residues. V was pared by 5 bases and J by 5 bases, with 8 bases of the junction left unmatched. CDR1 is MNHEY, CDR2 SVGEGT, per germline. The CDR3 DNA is TGTGCCAGCAGTCATCCGGGACAGGTGGATCAGCCCCAGCATTTT. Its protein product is CASSHPGQVDQPQHF.

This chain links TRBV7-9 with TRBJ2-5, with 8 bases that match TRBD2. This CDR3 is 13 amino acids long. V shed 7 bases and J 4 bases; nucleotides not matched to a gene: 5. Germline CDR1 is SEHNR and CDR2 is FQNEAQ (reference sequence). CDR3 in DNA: TGTGCCAGCAACACGGGACTAGTAGAGACCCAGTACTTC. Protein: CASNTGLVETQYF. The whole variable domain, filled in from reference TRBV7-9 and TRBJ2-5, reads DTGVSQNPRHKITKRGQNVTFRCDPISEHNRLYWYRQTLGQGPEFLTYFQNEAQLEKSRLLSDRFSAERPKGSFSTLEIQRTEQGDSAMYLCASNTGLVETQYFGPGTRLLVL.